This T cell receptor (beta chain) was sequenced during a study of human T cells and chemical hapten exposure. Study-wide background: Affected patients, primarily female, had alopecia areata, totalis or universalis.

Individual cDNA molecules had unique molecular identifiers attached to them by the library. TCRdb processed the RACE reads anew with MiXCR; each CDR3 protein has one entry. Of approximately 69,000 distinct CDR3 sequences in the sample, about 9.4% were seen once. Time point: patch test 2, 6 weeks after DPC sensitization. Treatment of the sample: therapeutic diphenylcyclopropenone sensitization with weekly scalp DPC. Alopecia patients deemed DPC-suitable, aged 18 to 70, excluding pregnancy. This clonotype was seen at least ten times. This CDR3 contains 15 residues. Germline loops: CDR1 SEHNR, CDR2 FQNEAQ (reference sequence). Trimming took 1 base from V and 1 from J, leaving 10 bases between them.

This receptor was taken from a woman aged 45-59 years with alopecia areata. Some clones in this sample may be carry-over from other donors' samples. The chain employs TRBV7-9 and TRBJ1-1, with a tentative D call TRBD1 (5 bases). The input for sequencing was whole blood, taken in connection with sensitization to the hapten diphenylcyclopropenone (DPC). The CDR3 region has the DNA TGTGCCAGCAGCTTAGGAGGGGCGGCGAACACTGAAGCTTTCTTT. Amino acid sequence: CASSLGGAANTEAFF.